Sequencing of this T cell receptor beta chain was carried out in a study of beta chain features in type 1 diabetes. Study conclusions and caveats: A moderate, significant TCRB CDR3 shortening appeared in type 1 diabetes across four CD4+ subsets.

The investigators reverse transcribed all of the isolated RNA, so they sequenced expressed TCRB transcripts. Produced via immunoSEQ multiplex PCR; TCRdb's table is partial and in-frame only. The sample carries about 340,000 clones, roughly 14% recorded once. CDR3 length equals 15 residues. The V segment lost 6 bases and the J segment 7 bases; nucleotides outside the gene matches: 12. In germline, CDR1 is KGHSH, CDR2 LQKENI. In its sample, this clone was seen a few times. Its antigen is not known. The chain links TRBV18 to TRBJ2-5, with 9 bases aligning to TRBD1. The receptor comes from a young woman with type 1 diabetes. The specimen was naive CD4+ T cells from blood. CDR3 nucleotide sequence: TGTGCCAGCTCGCCTTCTACACAGGGGGCTGGGACCCAGTACTTC. Its protein is CASSPSTQGAGTQYF.